These 18 T cell receptor beta chains were all obtained from the same sample, sequenced in a study of OX40 agonist ivuxolimab in advanced cancers. The table came from immunoSEQ multiplex PCR; TCRdb's copy has only in-frame clones and leaves some out. The data show around 67,000 clones, with 80% seen just once and roughly 1.2% held by the top ten. This specimen consisted of CD4+ or CD8+ T cells sorted from blood, obtained in a trial of the OX40 agonist ivuxolimab. These receptors all stem from an adult with an advanced solid tumor such as melanoma, head and neck, liver or kidney cancer.

The CDR3 sequence is CASSTVSDLSGNTIYF. The CDR3 nucleotides read TGTGCCAGCAGCACAGTGTCGGATCTCTCTGGAAACACCATATATTTT. The chain carries TRBV5-4 and TRBJ1-3; the D is unclear. The CDR3 length is 16 residues. In germline, CDR1 is SGHNT, CDR2 YYREEE (reference sequence). V was cut by 4 bases and J by 0 bases, with 14 bases left in between.

The CDR3 nucleotides read TGTGCCACGACGTCGCCCACAGGGTGGGATGGCTACACCTTC. This gives the protein CATTSPTGWDGYTF. This chain uses TRBV10-3 with TRBJ1-2; D perhaps matches TRBD1 (6 bases). V shed 10 bases and J shed 6 bases, with 21 bases lying between them. The germline V gene has CDR1 ENHRY and CDR2 SYGVKD. The CDR3 loop spans 14 amino acids.

The chain carries TRBV4-3 and TRBJ2-6; D not certain. Germline CDR1 is LGHNA and CDR2 is YSLEER. V was pared by 4 bases and J by 4 bases, with 5 bases between. The CDR3 extends over 13 amino acids. CDR3 in amino acids: CASSRAGANVLTF. DNA for the CDR3: TGCGCCAGCAGCCGTGCAGGGGCCAACGTCCTGACTTTC.

This clone is labeled medium-sized. The chain recombines TRBV7-6 with TRBJ2-1; either TRBD1 or TRBD2 may supply D (5 bases each). Between the trimmed V and J ends, which lost 4 bases and 6 bases, there was a span of 16 bases. CDR3 size: 15 residues. Germline V gene lookup returns CDR1 SGHVS and CDR2 FNYEAQ. CDR3 amino acids: CASSSGRGISNEQFF. For the CDR3, the DNA is TGTGCCAGCAGCTCAGGGAGAGGGATTAGCAATGAGCAGTTCTTC.

The chain uses TRBV19 and TRBJ1-1; TRBD1 is a possible D gene (6 bases). The germline CDR1 and CDR2 sequences are LNHDA and SQIVND (reference sequence). V was pared by 6 bases and J by 7 bases, with 21 bases between. CDR3 length equals 15 residues. The CDR3 DNA follows: TGTGCCAGTAGATACGGACAGCGGGGCCGCCTTGAAGCTTTCTTT. It encodes CASRYGQRGRLEAFF.

The CDR3 sequence: CASSPFTGPGYTF. The CDR3 coding sequence is TGTGCCAGTAGTCCATTTACAGGGCCGGGCTACACCTTC. The chain is built from TRBV19 and TRBJ1-2; D may be TRBD1 (6 bases). Germline V gene lookup returns CDR1 LNHDA and CDR2 SQIVND (reference sequence). This CDR3 region has 13 residues. Trimming stripped 5 bases from V and 8 bases from J, with 15 bases between.

This clone was detected a few times. V gene TRBV11-2 combines with J gene TRBJ1-1; D uncertain. V lost 0 bases, J lost 5 bases, and 7 bases lay in between. This CDR3 spans 13 amino acids. Looked up from germline, CDR1 is SGHAT and CDR2 is FQNNGV. The CDR3 spells CASSLEGRTEAFF. The CDR3 nucleotides are TGTGCCAGCAGCTTAGAAGGGCGGACTGAAGCTTTCTTT.

This clone is a singleton in its sample. This rearrangement joins TRBV12-5 to TRBJ2-7, with TRBD1 as a possible D gene (5 bases). CDR3 length: 16 residues. The V end was cut by 0 bases, the J end by 6 bases, with 18 bases between. Germline assignment: CDR1 LGHNT and CDR2 FRNRAP. The CDR3 protein is CASGLVLAQTVGEQYF. The CDR3 DNA is TGTGCTAGTGGTTTGGTATTAGCACAGACAGTTGGCGAGCAGTACTTC.

The genes are TRBV14 and TRBJ1-2; TRBD1 matches 8 bases. The junction had 7 bases not matched to a gene; V was cut back by 6 bases and J by 4 bases. Germline V CDR1 and CDR2: SGHDN, FVKESK. The CDR3 is made up of 14 amino acids. The CDR3 reads CASRRTGTGYGYTF. The CDR3 bases are TGTGCCAGCAGACGGACAGGGACGGGCTATGGCTACACCTTC.

The chain links TRBV5-1 to TRBJ2-7, with D hard to call. The germline V and J ends were trimmed by 0 bases and 4 bases, with 11 bases remaining between them. Germline lookup yields CDR1 SGHRS and CDR2 YFSETQ. This CDR3 contains 14 residues. The CDR3 nucleotides are TGCGCCAGCAGCTTGGATGGCGGAAAATACGAGCAGTACTTC. It translates to CASSLDGGKYEQYF.

V gene TRBV5-8 combines with J gene TRBJ1-2; D might be TRBD1 (5 bases). This CDR3 is built from 14 residues. The germline V gene has CDR1 SGHTS and CDR2 YDEGEE. V was cut by 0 bases and J by 4 bases, with 10 bases left in between. The CDR3 here is CASSLVGGSYGYTF. The CDR3 DNA is TGTGCCAGCAGCTTGGTCGGGGGGAGCTATGGCTACACCTTC.

The V call is TRBV19, the J call TRBJ2-2; D ambiguous. This CDR3 region has 14 residues. Trimming took 3 bases from V and 3 from J, leaving 8 bases between them. Looked up from germline, CDR1 is LNHDA and CDR2 is SQIVND (reference sequence). This chain's CDR3 is CASSMRPHTGELFF. The CDR3 bases are TGTGCCAGTAGTATGCGGCCTCACACCGGGGAGCTGTTTTTT. Combining the CDR3 with reference TRBV19 and TRBJ2-2 gives the whole variable domain DGGITQSPKYLFRKEGQNVTLSCEQNLNHDAMYWYRQDPGQGLRLIYYSQIVNDFQKGDIAEGYSVSREKKESFPLTVTSAQKNPTAFYLCASSMRPHTGELFFGEGSRLTVL.

This sequence joins TRBV4-2 and TRBJ1-1, with D uncertain. The V and J ends lost 4 bases and 1 base respectively, with 13 bases between them. The CDR3 is 15 amino acids. Germline V lookup: CDR1 LGHNA, CDR2 YNFKEQ. CDR3 nucleotide sequence: TGTGCCAGCAGCCCTCAATACCGGGAGAACACTGAAGCTTTCTTT. Its protein is CASSPQYRENTEAFF.

The chain uses TRBV13 and TRBJ2-1; TRBD2 matches at 8 bases. Germline assignment: CDR1 PRHDT and CDR2 FYEKMQ (reference sequence). J was trimmed by 3 bases and V by 6 bases; bases with no gene match: 4. The CDR3 is 14 amino acids. The CDR3 sequence is CASRGLAGYNEQFF. In nucleotides, the CDR3 is TGTGCCAGCAGGGGGCTAGCGGGCTACAATGAGCAGTTCTTC.

This clone qualifies as medium-sized. The chain employs TRBV6-5 and TRBJ1-5; D call uncertain. V lost 2 bases to trimming and J lost 3 bases, with 11 bases between them. The V gene's germline CDR1 is MNHEY and CDR2 SVGAGI. This CDR3 contains 15 residues. CDR3 nucleotide sequence: TGTGCCAGCAGTTACAACGGCAGCCCCAATCAGCCCCAGCATTTT. Translated: CASSYNGSPNQPQHF.

V and J are TRBV19 and TRBJ1-6; tentatively, D is TRBD1 (5 bases). This CDR3 is 15 amino acids long. V lost 7 bases to trimming and J lost 9 bases, with 19 bases between them. Per the germline V gene, CDR1 is LNHDA and CDR2 is SQIVND (reference sequence). This CDR3 is CASNNAGARGSPLHF. The CDR3 DNA reads as TGTGCCAGTAATAATGCCGGGGCCCGGGGTTCACCCCTCCACTTT.

This chain links TRBV15 with TRBJ2-2; no reliable D call. Germline assignment: CDR1 LNHNV and CDR2 YYDKDF (reference sequence). The CDR3 sequence is 13 residues long. Trimming removed 5 bases from V and 2 bases from J, with 6 bases in between. For the CDR3, the DNA is TGTGCCACCAGCGGCAGAAACACCGGGGAGCTGTTTTTT. This gives the protein CATSGRNTGELFF.

This clone is a singleton in its sample. V is TRBV29-1 and J is TRBJ1-1, with 8 bases that match TRBD1. V gave up 4 bases and J gave up 3 bases; unmatched junction bases: 7. CDR1 and CDR2 (germline): SQVTM, ANQGSEA. CDR3 size: 14 residues. The CDR3 loop is CSVGAGGEYTEAFF. As DNA, the CDR3 is TGCAGCGTTGGGGCAGGGGGCGAGTACACTGAAGCTTTCTTT. Drawing the rest from reference TRBV29-1 and TRBJ1-1, the complete variable domain is SAVISQKPSRDICQRGTSLTIQCQVDSQVTMMFWYRQQPGQSLTLIATANQGSEATYESGFVIDKFPISRPNLTFSTLTVSNMSPEDSSIYLCSVGAGGEYTEAFFGQGTRLTVV.